This T cell receptor (beta chain) derives from a study of STAT5B mutations in CD4+ large granular lymphocyte leukemia. Study at large: Healthy donors showed HLA-associated enrichment of the CDR3 'QG' motif.

Germline V gene lookup returns CDR1 SGHNT and CDR2 YYREEE (reference sequence). There are 18 residues in the CDR3. V shed 0 bases, J shed 1 base, and the junction held 7 bases outside the gene matches. As to this clone: The target antigen is unknown.

General study results and limits: TRBV06-family usage was enriched in top patient clones (8/27) versus controls (2/35).

Sequenced by immunoSEQ multiplex PCR; TCRdb stores in-frame clones only, minus some. This sample carries 35,000 to 45,000 clones, 80% to 90% of them seen once, and the ten largest clones take 2% to 3%. The clonotype was recovered from a human donor in good health. V gene TRBV5-4 combines with J gene TRBJ2-6; 7 bases align to TRBD1. The sequencing input was CD4+ T cells from blood buffy coats. The CDR3 region is CASSLGRQGWSGANVLTF. In DNA form, the CDR3 reads TGTGCCAGCAGCTTGGGACGACAGGGATGGTCTGGGGCCAACGTCCTGACTTTC.